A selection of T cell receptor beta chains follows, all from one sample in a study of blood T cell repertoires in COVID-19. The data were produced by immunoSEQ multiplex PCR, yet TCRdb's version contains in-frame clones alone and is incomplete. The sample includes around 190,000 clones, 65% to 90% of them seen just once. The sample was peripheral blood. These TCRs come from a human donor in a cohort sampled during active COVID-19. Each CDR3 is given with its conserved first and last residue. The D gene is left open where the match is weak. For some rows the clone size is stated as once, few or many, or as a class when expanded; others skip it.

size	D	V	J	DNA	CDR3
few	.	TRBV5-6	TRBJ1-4	TGTGCCAGCAGCTTGGCAGGTCCCAATGAAAAACTGTTTTTT	CASSLAGPNEKLFF
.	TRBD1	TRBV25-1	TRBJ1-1	TGTGCCAGCAGTGACCAGGGGGCCGGAGACAGGAGGTCCACTGAAGCTTTCTTT	CASSDQGAGDRRSTEAFF
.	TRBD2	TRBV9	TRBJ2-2	TGTGCCAGCTCGGGACTATCAAACACCGGGGAGCTGTTTTTT	CASSGLSNTGELFF
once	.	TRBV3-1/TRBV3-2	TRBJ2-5	TGTGCCAGCAGCCTCAGGCGAGACCAAGAGACCCAGTACTTC	CASSLRRDQETQYF
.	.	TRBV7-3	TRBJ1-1	TGTGCCAGCAGCTTGGCAGGGTTGGGGAGGACTGAAGCTTTCTTT	CASSLAGLGRTEAFF
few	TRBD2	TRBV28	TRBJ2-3	TGTGCCAGCAGACGGACTAGCGGGAGAGGGACAGATACGCAGTATTTT	CASRRTSGRGTDTQYF
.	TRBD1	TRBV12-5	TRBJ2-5	TGTGCTAGTGGTTTGGGACAGGGGTTCGAGACCCAGTACTTC	CASGLGQGFETQYF
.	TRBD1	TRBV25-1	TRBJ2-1	TGTGCCAGCAGTGAATATCAGGGGGCGAATCACAATGAGCAGTTCTTC	CASSEYQGANHNEQFF
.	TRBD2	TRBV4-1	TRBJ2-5	TGCGCCAGCAGCCAAGGGGAGGCAGGCGGGAGAGGGGAGACCCAGTACTTC	CASSQGEAGGRGETQYF
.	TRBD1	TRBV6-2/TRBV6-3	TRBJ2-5	TGTGCCAGCAGTTTGGGGGACAGGGCTACAGAGACCCAGTACTTC	CASSLGDRATETQYF
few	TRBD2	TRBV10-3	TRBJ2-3	TGTGCCATCACTGGGACTAGCGGCACAGATACGCAGTATTTT	CAITGTSGTDTQYF
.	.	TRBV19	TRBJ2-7	TGTGCCAGTAGTTCCCCAGGGTACGAGCAGTACTTC	CASSSPGYEQYF
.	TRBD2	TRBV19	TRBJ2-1	TGTGCCAGTAGCCGCAGTGGGGGGGCCTACAATGAGCAGTTCTTC	CASSRSGGAYNEQFF
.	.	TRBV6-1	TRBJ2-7	TGTGCCAGCAGTGAAGGGGGGAGGTACGAGCAGTACTTC	CASSEGGRYEQYF
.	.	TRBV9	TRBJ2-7	TGTGCCAGCACCCTCTTGCGGAGTTGGTACGAGCAGTACTTC	CASTLLRSWYEQYF
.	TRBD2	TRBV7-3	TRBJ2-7	TGTGCCAGCAGCCAAGGGGCGGGAGGGGGAGAGCAGTACTTC	CASSQGAGGGEQYF
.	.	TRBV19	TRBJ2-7	TGTGCCAGTAGTATTATGACGGGGGTCGAGCAGTACTTC	CASSIMTGVEQYF
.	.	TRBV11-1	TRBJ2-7	TGTGCCAGCAGCTTCTTGGTAGCGGCGGCCGAGCAGTACTTC	CASSFLVAAAEQYF
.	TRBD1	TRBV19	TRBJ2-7	TGTGCCAGTAGTATAGGGACAGGCTCTAACTACGAGCAGTACTTC	CASSIGTGSNYEQYF
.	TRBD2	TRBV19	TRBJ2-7	TGTGCCAGTAGTATGGAGCGGGGAGGGTACGAGCAGTACTTC	CASSMERGGYEQYF
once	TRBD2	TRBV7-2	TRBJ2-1	TGTGCCAGCAGTCCGGTTTGGGGAGGGCCTGTCAATGAGCAGTTCTTC	CASSPVWGGPVNEQFF
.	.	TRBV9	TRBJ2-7	TGTGCCAGCAGCGTAGCAGAAAGCGCAGTCTACGAGCAGTACTTC	CASSVAESAVYEQYF
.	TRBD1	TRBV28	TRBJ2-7	TGTGCCAGCAGTTCCCCGGGACAGGGGTGGGAGCAGTACTTC	CASSSPGQGWEQYF
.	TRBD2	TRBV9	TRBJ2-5	TGTGCCAGCAAAAAGGTCTCCCCACCGGGACTAGCGGGAGGGCGGGAGACCCAGTACTTC	CASKKVSPPGLAGGRETQYF
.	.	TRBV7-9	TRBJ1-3	TGTGCCAGCAGCTCCACCGACAAGGCCTCTGGAAACACCATATATTTT	CASSSTDKASGNTIYF
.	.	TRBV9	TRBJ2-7	TGTGCCAGCAGCCCCTGGGCAGGGTCCCCCCACGAGCAGTACTTC	CASSPWAGSPHEQYF
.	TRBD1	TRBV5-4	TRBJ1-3	TGTGCCAGCAGCTTGGGACAGGGGGGACTTGGAAACACCATATATTTT	CASSLGQGGLGNTIYF
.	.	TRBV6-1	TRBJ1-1	TGTGCCAGCAGTGAGCAGCAGGGGTCGGTCACCGAAGCTTTCTTT	CASSEQQGSVTEAFF
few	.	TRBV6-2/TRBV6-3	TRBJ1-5	TGTGCCAGCAGTTACAACAGTTATCAGCCCCAGCATTTT	CASSYNSYQPQHF
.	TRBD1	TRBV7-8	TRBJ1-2	TGTGCCAGCAGCTTAGATTGGTGGGACAGCCTTGACTATGGCTACACCTTC	CASSLDWWDSLDYGYTF
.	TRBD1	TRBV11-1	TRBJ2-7	TGTGCCAGCAGCACCCGGGACAGGGGTAGTGAGCAGTACTTC	CASSTRDRGSEQYF
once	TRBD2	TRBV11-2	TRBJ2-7	TGTGCCAGCAGCTTCCTAGCGGGGACCTACGAGCAGTACTTC	CASSFLAGTYEQYF
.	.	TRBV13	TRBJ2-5	TGTGCCAGCAGCTCCAGATGGCCGGAGACCCAGTACTTC	CASSSRWPETQYF
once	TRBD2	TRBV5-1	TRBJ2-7	TGCGCCAGCAGCTTGAGCCCGGGACTAGCGGAGTCCGAGTACTTC	CASSLSPGLAESEYF
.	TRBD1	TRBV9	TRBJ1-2	TGTGCCAGCAGCGACAGACAGGGAGCTAACTATGGCTACACCTTC	CASSDRQGANYGYTF
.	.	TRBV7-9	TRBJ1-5	TGTGCCAGCAGCTCCGACAGCCCCAATCAGCCCCAGCATTTT	CASSSDSPNQPQHF
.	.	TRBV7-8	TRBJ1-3	TGTGCCAGCAGCGCCCCGACAGGAGATGGAAACACCATATATTTT	CASSAPTGDGNTIYF
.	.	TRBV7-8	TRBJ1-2	TGTGCCAGCACCCCAAGAGGGAGTCAGTACTACTATGGCTACACCTTC	CASTPRGSQYYYGYTF
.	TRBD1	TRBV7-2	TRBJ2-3	TGTGCCAGCAGCAGACAGGGGACAGATACGCAGTATTTT	CASSRQGTDTQYF
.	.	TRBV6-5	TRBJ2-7	TGTGCCAGCAGTTACTCGACTGGCGGGGCCTACGAGCAGTACTTC	CASSYSTGGAYEQYF
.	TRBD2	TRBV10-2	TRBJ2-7	TGCGCCAGCAGCGGGACTAGCGGGAGCTCCTACGAGCAGTACTTC	CASSGTSGSSYEQYF
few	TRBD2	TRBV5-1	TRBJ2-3	TGCGCCAGCAGCTCTACTAGCGGGGGGTTGGGCACAGATACGCAGTATTTT	CASSSTSGGLGTDTQYF
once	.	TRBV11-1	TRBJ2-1	TGTGCCAGCAGCTTTTTTCGGGGAATCTCCTACAATGAGCAGTTCTTC	CASSFFRGISYNEQFF
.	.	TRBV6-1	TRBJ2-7	TGTGCCAGCAGTGAATCCAAGGAGCGCTCCTACGAGCAGTACTTC	CASSESKERSYEQYF
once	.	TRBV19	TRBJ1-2	TGTGCCAGTAGTGAGGCCAGGGGTTACAGGTACACCTTC	CASSEARGYRYTF
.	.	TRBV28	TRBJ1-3	TGTGCCAGCAGTTCTCCCTCTGGAAACACCATATATTTT	CASSSPSGNTIYF
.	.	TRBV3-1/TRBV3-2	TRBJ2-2	TGTGCCAGCAGCATCCGGACTACTATCACCGGGGAGCTGTTTTTT	CASSIRTTITGELFF
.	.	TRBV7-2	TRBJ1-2	TGTGCCAGCAGCTTAACGGGGTATTATGGCTACACCTTC	CASSLTGYYGYTF
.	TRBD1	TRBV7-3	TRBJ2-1	TGTGCCAGCAGCTTAGGGACAGGGGCTTCCTACAATGAGCAGTTCTTC	CASSLGTGASYNEQFF
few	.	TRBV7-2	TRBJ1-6	TGTGCCAGCAGCTTAGTCGGACCGGGGGTTGGAAATTCACCCCTCCACTTT	CASSLVGPGVGNSPLHF
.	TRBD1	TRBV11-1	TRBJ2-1	TGTGCCACATCCCGGGACAGGGGTCACAATGAGCAGTTCTTC	CATSRDRGHNEQFF
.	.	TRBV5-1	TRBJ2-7	TGCGCCAGCAGGGCCACGACCTACGAGCAGTACTTC	CASRATTYEQYF
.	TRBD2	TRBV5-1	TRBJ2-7	TGCGCCAGCAGCTCTCCGTGGACACCGGGGGGTGGGGAGCAGTACTTC	CASSSPWTPGGGEQYF
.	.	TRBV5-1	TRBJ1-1	TGCGCCAGCAGCTTGGGGGGGCGAAACACTGAAGCTTTCTTT	CASSLGGRNTEAFF
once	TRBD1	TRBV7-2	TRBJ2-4	TGTGCCAGCAGCTTAGCGGACAGGGTAGTCAAAAACATTCAGTACTTC	CASSLADRVVKNIQYF